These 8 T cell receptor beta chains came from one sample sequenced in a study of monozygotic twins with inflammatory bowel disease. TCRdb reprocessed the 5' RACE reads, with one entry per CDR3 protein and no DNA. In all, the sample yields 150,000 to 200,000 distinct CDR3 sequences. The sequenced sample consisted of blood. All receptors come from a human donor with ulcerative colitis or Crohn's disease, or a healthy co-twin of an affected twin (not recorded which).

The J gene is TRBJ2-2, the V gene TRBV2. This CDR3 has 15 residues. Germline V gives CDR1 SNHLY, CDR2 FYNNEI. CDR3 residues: CASTVDPLATGELFF.

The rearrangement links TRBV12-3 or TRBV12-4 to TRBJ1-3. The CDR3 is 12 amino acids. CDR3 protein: CASSLSGNTIYF.

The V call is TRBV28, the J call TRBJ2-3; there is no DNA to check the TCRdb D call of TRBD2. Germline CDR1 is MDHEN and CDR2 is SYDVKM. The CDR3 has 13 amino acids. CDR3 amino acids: CASNEGYTDTQYF. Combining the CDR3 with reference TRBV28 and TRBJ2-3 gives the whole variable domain DVKVTQSSRYLVKRTGEKVFLECVQDMDHENMFWYRQDPGLGLRLIYFSYDVKMKEKGDIPEGYSVSREKKERFSLILESASTNQTSMYLCASNEGYTDTQYFGPGTRLTVL.

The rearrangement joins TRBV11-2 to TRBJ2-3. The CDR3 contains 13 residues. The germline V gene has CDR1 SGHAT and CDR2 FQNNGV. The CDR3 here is CASSLNGLDTQYF.

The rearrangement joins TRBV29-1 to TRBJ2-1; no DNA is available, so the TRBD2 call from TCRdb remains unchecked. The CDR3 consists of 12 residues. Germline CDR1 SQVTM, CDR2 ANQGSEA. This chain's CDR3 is CSLGGGGNEQFF.

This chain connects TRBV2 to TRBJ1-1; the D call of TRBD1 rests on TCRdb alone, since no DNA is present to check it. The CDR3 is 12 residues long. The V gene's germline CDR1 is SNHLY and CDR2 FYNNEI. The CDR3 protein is CASRQTGTEAFF.

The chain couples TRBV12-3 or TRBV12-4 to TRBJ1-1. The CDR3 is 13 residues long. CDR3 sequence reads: CASSLSGNGEAFF.

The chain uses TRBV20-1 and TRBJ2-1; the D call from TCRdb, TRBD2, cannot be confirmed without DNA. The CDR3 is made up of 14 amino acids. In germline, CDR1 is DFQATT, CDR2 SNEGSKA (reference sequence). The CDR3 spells CSVSPGLTSNEQFF.